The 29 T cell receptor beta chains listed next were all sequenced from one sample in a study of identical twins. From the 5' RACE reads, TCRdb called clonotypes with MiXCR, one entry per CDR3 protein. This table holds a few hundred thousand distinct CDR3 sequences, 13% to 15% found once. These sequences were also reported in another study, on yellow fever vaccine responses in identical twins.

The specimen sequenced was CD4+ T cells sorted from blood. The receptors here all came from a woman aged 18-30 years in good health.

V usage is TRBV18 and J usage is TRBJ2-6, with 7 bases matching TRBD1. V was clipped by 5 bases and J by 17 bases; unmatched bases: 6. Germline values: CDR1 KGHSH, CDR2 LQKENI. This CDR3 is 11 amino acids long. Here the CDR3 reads CASSSDRFMTF. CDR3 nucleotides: TGTGCCAGCTCATCGGACAGGTTTATGACTTTC.

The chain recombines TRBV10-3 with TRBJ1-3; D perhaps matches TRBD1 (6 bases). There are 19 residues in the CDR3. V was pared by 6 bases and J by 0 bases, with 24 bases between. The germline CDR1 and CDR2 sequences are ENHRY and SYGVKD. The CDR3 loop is CAISNERGAGVFSGNTIYF. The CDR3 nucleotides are TGTGCCATCAGCAACGAGAGGGGGGCAGGCGTGTTCTCTGGAAACACCATATATTTT.

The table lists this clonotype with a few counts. Here the CDR3 DNA reads TGTGCCATCAGTGAGACTGGGAACAGGGGGAGCGGAAACACCATATATTTT. Its protein is CAISETGNRGSGNTIYF. The V gene is TRBV10-3, the J gene TRBJ1-3, with TRBD1 identical over 8 bases. This CDR3 contains 17 residues. V trimming: 2 bases; J trimming: 4 bases; junction bases outside the gene matches: 10. Germline CDR1 reads ENHRY; CDR2 reads SYGVKD.

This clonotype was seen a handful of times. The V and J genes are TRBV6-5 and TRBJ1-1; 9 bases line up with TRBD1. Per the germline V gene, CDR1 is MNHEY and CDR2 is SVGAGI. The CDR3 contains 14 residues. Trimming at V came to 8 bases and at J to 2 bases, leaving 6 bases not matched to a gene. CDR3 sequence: CASCLQGANTEAFF. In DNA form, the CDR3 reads TGTGCCAGCTGTTTACAGGGGGCTAACACTGAAGCTTTCTTT.

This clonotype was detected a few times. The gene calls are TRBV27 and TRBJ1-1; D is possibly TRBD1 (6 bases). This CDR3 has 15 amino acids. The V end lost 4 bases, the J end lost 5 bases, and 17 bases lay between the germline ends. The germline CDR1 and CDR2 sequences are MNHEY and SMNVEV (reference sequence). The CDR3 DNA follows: TGTGCCAGCAGTTCCCCCACACAGGGAAAAACTGAAGCTTTCTTT. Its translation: CASSSPTQGKTEAFF.

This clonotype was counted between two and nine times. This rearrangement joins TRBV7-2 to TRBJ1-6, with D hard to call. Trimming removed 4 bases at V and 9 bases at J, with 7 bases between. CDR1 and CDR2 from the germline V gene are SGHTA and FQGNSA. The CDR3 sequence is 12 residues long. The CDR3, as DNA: TGTGCCAGCAGCTCTCTGGGTTCACCCCTCCACTTT. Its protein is CASSSLGSPLHF.

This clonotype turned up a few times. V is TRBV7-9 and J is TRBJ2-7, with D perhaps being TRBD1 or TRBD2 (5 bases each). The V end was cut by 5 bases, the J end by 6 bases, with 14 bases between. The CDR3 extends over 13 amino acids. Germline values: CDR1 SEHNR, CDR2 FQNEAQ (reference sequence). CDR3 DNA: TGTGCCAGCAGCGGGCAGGGAGTAGTCGAGCAGTACTTC. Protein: CASSGQGVVEQYF.

The CDR3 loop is CASSGSGLDNEQFF. The CDR3, as DNA: TGTGCCAGCAGCGGAAGCGGGCTGGACAATGAGCAGTTCTTC. This chain connects TRBV9 to TRBJ2-1; tentatively, D is TRBD2 (6 bases). CDR1 is SGDLS, CDR2 YYNGEE, per germline. Trimming took off 3 bases at V and 5 bases at J, with 12 bases between the two ends. CDR3 length equals 14 residues.

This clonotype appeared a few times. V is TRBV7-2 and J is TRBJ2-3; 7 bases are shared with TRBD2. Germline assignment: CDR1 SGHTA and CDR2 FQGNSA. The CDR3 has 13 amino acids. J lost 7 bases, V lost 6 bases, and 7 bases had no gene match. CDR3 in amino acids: CASSRGVTNTQYF. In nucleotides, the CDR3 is TGTGCCAGCAGTCGGGGGGTCACGAATACGCAGTATTTT.

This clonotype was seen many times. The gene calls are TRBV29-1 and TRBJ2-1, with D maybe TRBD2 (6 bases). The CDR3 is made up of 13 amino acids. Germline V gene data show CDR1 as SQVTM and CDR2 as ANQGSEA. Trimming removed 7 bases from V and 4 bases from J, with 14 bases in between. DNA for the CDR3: TGCAGCGCGGCGGGACGGAGTTACAATGAGCAGTTCTTC. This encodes CSAAGRSYNEQFF.

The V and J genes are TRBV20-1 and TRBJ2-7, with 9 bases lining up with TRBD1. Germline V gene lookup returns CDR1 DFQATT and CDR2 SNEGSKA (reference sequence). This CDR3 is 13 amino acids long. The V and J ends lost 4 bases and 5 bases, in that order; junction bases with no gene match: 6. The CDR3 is CSAMGDRAHEQYF. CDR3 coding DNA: TGCAGTGCTATGGGGGACAGGGCCCACGAGCAGTACTTC.

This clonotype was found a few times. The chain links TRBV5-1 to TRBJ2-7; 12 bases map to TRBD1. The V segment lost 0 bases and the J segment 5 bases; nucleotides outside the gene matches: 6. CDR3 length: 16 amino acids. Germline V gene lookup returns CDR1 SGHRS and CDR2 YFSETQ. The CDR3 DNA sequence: TGCGCCAGCAGCTTGGACACCGGGACAGGGGGCAACGAGCAGTACTTC. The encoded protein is CASSLDTGTGGNEQYF.

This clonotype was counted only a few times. The CDR3 loop reads CASSFPTGGDWATNEKLFF. DNA for the CDR3: TGTGCCAGCAGCTTCCCAACCGGCGGGGATTGGGCAACTAATGAAAAACTGTTTTTT. V gene TRBV11-2 combines with J gene TRBJ1-4; D not resolved. With 3 bases removed from V and 0 bases from J, the gap between germline ends came to 20 bases. The CDR3 is made up of 19 amino acids. Germline lookup yields CDR1 SGHAT and CDR2 FQNNGV. Full variable domain (missing parts from reference TRBV11-2 and TRBJ1-4): EAGVAQSPRYKIIEKRQSVAFWCNPISGHATLYWYQQILGQGPKLLIQFQNNGVVDDSQLPKDRFSAERLKGVDSTLKIQPAKLEDSAVYLCASSFPTGGDWATNEKLFFGSGTQLSVL.

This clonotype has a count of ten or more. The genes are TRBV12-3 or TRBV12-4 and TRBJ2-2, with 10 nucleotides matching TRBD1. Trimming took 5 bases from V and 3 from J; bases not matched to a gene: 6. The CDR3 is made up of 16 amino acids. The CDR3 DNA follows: TGTGCCAGCAGTCCCGGGACAGGGGTGTACACCGGGGAGCTGTTTTTT. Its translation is CASSPGTGVYTGELFF.

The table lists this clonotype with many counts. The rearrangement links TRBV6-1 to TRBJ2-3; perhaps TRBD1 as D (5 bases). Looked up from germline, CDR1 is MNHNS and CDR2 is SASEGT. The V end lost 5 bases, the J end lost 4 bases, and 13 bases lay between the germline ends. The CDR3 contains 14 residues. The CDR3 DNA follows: TGTGCCAGCAGTACACTTGGGGCCCCAGATACGCAGTATTTT. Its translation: CASSTLGAPDTQYF.

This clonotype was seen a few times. The CDR3 sequence: CASSFGREGLIHEQFF. In DNA form, the CDR3 reads TGTGCCAGCAGTTTTGGGCGGGAGGGCCTTATCCATGAGCAGTTCTTC. This chain joins TRBV28 and TRBJ2-1, with 9 bases matching TRBD2. Losses at the gene ends were 3 bases for V and 8 bases for J; bases not matched to a gene: 11. CDR1 is MDHEN and CDR2 is SYDVKM in the germline V gene. The CDR3 is 16 residues long.

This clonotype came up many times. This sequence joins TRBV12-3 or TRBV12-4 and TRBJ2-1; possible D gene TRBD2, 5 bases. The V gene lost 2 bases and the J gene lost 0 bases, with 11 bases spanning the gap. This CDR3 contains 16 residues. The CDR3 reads CASSLIEAVSYNEQFF. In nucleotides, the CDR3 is TGTGCCAGCAGTTTAATCGAAGCGGTCTCCTACAATGAGCAGTTCTTC.

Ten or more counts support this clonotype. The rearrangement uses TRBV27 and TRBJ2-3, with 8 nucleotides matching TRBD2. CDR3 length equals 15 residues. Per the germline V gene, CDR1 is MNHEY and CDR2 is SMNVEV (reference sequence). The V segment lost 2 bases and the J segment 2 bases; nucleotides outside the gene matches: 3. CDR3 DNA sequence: TGTGCCAGCAGTTTAGGCGGGGGGCCCACAGATACGCAGTATTTT. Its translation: CASSLGGGPTDTQYF.

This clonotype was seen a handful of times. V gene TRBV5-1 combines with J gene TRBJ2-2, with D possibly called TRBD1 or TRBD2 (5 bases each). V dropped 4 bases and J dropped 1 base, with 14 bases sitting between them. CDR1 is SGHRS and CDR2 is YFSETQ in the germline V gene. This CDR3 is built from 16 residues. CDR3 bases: TGCGCCAGCAGCATGACCGGGACGGGGAACACCGGGGAGCTGTTTTTT. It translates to CASSMTGTGNTGELFF. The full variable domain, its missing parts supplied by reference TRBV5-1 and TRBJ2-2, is KAGVTQTPRYLIKTRGQQVTLSCSPISGHRSVSWYQQTPGQGLQFLFEYFSETQRNKGNFPGRFSGRQFSNSRSEMNVSTLELGDSALYLCASSMTGTGNTGELFFGEGSRLTVL.

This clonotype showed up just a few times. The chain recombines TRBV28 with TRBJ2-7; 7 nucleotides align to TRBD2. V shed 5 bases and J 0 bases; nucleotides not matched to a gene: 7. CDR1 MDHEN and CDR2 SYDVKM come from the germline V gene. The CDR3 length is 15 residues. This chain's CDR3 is CASSLSLAYSYEQYF. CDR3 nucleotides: TGTGCCAGCAGTCTATCACTAGCGTACTCCTACGAGCAGTACTTC.

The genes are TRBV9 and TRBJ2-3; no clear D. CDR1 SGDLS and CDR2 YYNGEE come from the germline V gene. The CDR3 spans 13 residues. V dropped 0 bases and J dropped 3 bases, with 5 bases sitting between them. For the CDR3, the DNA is TGTGCCAGCAGCGTAGGAGCAACAGATACGCAGTATTTT. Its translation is CASSVGATDTQYF.

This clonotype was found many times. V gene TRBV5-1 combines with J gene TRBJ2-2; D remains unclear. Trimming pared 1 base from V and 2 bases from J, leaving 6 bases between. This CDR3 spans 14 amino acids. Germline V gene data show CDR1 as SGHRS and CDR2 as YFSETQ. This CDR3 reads CASSLPANTGELFF. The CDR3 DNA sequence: TGCGCCAGCAGCTTGCCGGCAAACACCGGGGAGCTGTTTTTT. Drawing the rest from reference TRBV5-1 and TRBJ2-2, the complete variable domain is KAGVTQTPRYLIKTRGQQVTLSCSPISGHRSVSWYQQTPGQGLQFLFEYFSETQRNKGNFPGRFSGRQFSNSRSEMNVSTLELGDSALYLCASSLPANTGELFFGEGSRLTVL.

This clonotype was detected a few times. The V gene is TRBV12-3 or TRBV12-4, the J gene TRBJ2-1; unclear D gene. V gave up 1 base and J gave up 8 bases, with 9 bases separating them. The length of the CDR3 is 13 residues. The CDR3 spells CASSLDRSDEQFF. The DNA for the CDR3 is TGTGCCAGCAGTTTAGATCGGTCGGATGAGCAGTTCTTC.

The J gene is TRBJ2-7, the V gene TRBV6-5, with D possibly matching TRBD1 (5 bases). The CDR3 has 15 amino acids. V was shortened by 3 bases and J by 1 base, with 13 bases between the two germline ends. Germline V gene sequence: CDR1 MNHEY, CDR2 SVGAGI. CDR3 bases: TGTGCCAGCAGTTATTTAGTTCAGGGATCCTACGAGCAGTACTTC. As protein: CASSYLVQGSYEQYF.

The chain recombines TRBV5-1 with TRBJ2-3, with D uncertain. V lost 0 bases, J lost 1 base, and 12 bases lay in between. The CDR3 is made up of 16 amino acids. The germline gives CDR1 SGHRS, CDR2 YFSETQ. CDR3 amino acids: CASSLGTRSGTDTQYF. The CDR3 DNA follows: TGCGCCAGCAGCTTGGGGACCCGGTCTGGCACAGATACGCAGTATTTT.

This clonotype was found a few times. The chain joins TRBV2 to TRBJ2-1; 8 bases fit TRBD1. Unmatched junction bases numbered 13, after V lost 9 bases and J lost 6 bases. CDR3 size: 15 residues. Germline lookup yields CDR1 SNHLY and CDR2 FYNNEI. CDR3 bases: TGTGCCAGGGCATCAGGGGGCTTCGGGGGCAATGAGCAGTTCTTC. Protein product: CARASGGFGGNEQFF.

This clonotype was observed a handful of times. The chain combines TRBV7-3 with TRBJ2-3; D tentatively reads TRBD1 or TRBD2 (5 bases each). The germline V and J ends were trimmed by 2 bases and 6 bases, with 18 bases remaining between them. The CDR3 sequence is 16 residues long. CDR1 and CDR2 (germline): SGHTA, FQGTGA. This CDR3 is CASSLGSRAGADTQYF. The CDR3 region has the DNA TGTGCCAGCAGCTTAGGGTCCAGGGCGGGCGCTGATACGCAGTATTTT. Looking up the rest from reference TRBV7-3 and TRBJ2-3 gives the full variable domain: GAGVSQTPSNKVTEKGKYVELRCDPISGHTALYWYRQSLGQGPEFLIYFQGTGAADDSGLPNDRFFAVRPEGSVSTLKIQRTERGDSAVYLCASSLGSRAGADTQYFGPGTRLTVL.

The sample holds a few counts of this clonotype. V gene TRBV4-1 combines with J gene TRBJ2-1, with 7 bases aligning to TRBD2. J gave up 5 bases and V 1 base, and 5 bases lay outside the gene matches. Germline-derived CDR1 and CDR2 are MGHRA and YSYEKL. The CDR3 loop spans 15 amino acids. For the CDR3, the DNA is TGCGCCAGCAGCCAAGCGCGGGGAGGGCACAATGAGCAGTTCTTC. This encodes CASSQARGGHNEQFF.

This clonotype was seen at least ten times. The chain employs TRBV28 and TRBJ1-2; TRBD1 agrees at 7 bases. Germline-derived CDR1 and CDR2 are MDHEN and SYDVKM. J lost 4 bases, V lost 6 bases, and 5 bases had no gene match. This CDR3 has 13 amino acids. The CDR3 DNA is TGTGCCAGCAGGTCGACAGGGCTCTATGGCTACACCTTC. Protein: CASRSTGLYGYTF.